This entry describes one T cell receptor beta chain. What this receptor recognizes is not known. No much larger clonotype is one base removed from it; base qualities were not supplied. TCR CDR3 regions were amplified from genomic DNA by multiplex PCR using the deep immunoSEQ assay. Extracted genomic DNA from each cell subset was spread evenly across all wells of several immunoSEQ 96-well plates, with each plate serving as a replicate. Each replicate PCR for sorted subsets received around 200 ng genomic DNA, equal to 28,000 or so T cell genomes. Purified libraries were quantified with a Qubit 3.0 fluorometer, sized on a Bioanalyzer 2100, and re-quantified with the KAPA Library Quantification kit. Every immunoSEQ 96-well plate was sequenced on a separate single-read 150-cycle Illumina NextSeq 550 flow cell. Turning to the authors' computational methods: The immunoSEQ output contained only junctional sequences without quality scores, so filtering could not match that applied to full-length reads. To assign V/J genes and CDR3, sequences were annotated against IMGT germline references using PyIR, a Python wrapper for IgBLAST v1.9. Reads with weak V/J assignments (E-value above 1e-6), missing CDR3, stop codons, out-of-frame junctions, or ambiguous translated residues were removed. V3J clonotypes were defined as sequences sharing the same inferred V gene, J gene, and CDR3 amino acid sequence. Percentage overlap between repertoires was calculated by dividing the number of shared unique clonotypes by the size of the smaller repertoire. Repertoire richness was assessed with RTK rarefaction, the Chao1 estimator, and Recon v2.1 estimates of unobserved clonotypes. OLGA was used to compute generation probabilities for all TCRbeta clonotypes that the gDNA method yielded from a few donors. In TCRdb, the immuneACCESS table is reduced to in-frame sequences with V and J assigned. These tables do not hold every clone; where another copy was compared, an unresolved V gene accounts for under half, and the others remain unexplained. V, J and clone size were drawn from that table, and D and trimming were deduced from the DNA. This sample holds more than 2 million clones; around 93% were observed only once. The ten most abundant clones make up approximately 1.6% of the sample.

The germline V gene encodes CDR1 SGHDN and CDR2 FVKESK. V drops 3 bases and J drops 4 bases, leaving 10 bases in between. Reading from cysteine to phenylalanine, the CDR3 counts 13 amino acids. Just the 39-base CDR3 DNA is kept, in frame starting at base 1. This entry is derived from a study of shared clonotypes between healthy human individuals (TCRdb year 2020). Regarding the study in general: The cohort included three men and a couple of women between 18 and 49 years of age. Different laboratories and diverse techniques were used to prepare libraries and sequence TCR repertoires, to increase sequencing depth and limit assay-specific biases. For each donor, CD4 naive and CD4 memory were each run on three plates, CD8 naive on two plates, and CD8 memory on one plate. Leukapheresis yielded between about 0.9 and 10 billion PBMCs per donor. The study deeply sequenced blood TCR repertoires of roughly five healthy adults to estimate repertoire size and the extent of clonotype sharing between individuals.

Beyond this particular receptor, the publication reports: Across a few donors, around 5% of naive CD4, approximately 3.6% of naive CD8, 2% to 2.5% of memory CD4, and 0.4% of memory CD8 clonotypes were shared. Compared with non-shared clonotypes, clonotypes shared by all four sorted-subset donors had higher generation probabilities. Pairwise subsampling indicated that sequencing depth was expected to affect the degree of clonotype sharing among donors. Estimated clonotype richness was generally larger for naive than for memory subsets. Even with the large sequencing depth, rarefaction of the sorted-subset datasets indicated that sequencing was incomplete. Sampling was restricted to blood, and TCR repertoires in tissue are likely to differ from TCR repertoires in blood. The small number of donors limited the genetic and exposure-history diversity represented.

CD8 naive samples were obtained by positive selection for CCR7 among CD45RO-negative cells, yielding a CD45RA+CCR7+ population from which TemRA cells were excluded. The donors were healthy, HIV-negative adults who had no recently reported acute infections or vaccinations. Every donor was a Caucasian adult living in Nashville, Tennessee, USA. After blood collection by leukapheresis, PBMCs were isolated using Ficoll-Histopaque density gradient centrifugation and then cryopreserved in the vapor phase of liquid nitrogen. Purity and quantity of every magnetically sorted T cell population were checked by analytical flow cytometry. Genomic DNA was isolated from each sorted fraction and quantified by UV absorbance on a Nanodrop 2000c.

This sequence originates from a man aged 18 to 29 in good health. Some clones in this sample may be carry-over from other donors' samples. The chain is assembled from TRBV14 and TRBJ2-7; no D gene can be assigned with confidence. The sequenced sample consisted of naive CD8+ T cells from PBMCs. Per the publication, the cell subset or site label means: CD45RA+CCR7+. The CDR3 reads CASSQYRRYEQYF. Read as DNA, the sequence is TGTGCCAGCAGCCAGTATCGGCGTTACGAGCAGTACTTC.